This T cell receptor beta chain came from a study of blood T cell repertoires in COVID-19. Study at large: The United States, Italy and Spain supplied acute and convalescent COVID-19 samples. The analysed material was cDNA or gDNA that came from T cells, B-cell-depleted T cells, or PBMCs.

Per germline, CDR1 SEHNR and CDR2 FQNEAQ (reference sequence). CDR3 length: 13 residues. Trimming cost V 5 bases and J 3 bases, with 10 bases left between them. Repertoires were generated with immunoSEQ multiplex PCR, while TCRdb's copy carries only in-frame clones and drops some. The data show 150,000 to 190,000 clones, under 85% seen once. This clone has more than one count but fewer than ten. Sequenced material: peripheral blood. The TCR originated in a woman older than 75 with acute or convalescent COVID-19. The V gene is TRBV7-9, the J gene TRBJ1-1; no clear D. The CDR3 is CASSPLPDTEAFF. CDR3 coding DNA: TGTGCCAGCAGCCCTCTCCCGGACACTGAAGCTTTCTTT. The full variable domain, rest sourced from reference TRBV7-9 and TRBJ1-1, is DTGVSQNPRHKITKRGQNVTFRCDPISEHNRLYWYRQTLGQGPEFLTYFQNEAQLEKSRLLSDRFSAERPKGSFSTLEIQRTEQGDSAMYLCASSPLPDTEAFFGQGTRLTVV.